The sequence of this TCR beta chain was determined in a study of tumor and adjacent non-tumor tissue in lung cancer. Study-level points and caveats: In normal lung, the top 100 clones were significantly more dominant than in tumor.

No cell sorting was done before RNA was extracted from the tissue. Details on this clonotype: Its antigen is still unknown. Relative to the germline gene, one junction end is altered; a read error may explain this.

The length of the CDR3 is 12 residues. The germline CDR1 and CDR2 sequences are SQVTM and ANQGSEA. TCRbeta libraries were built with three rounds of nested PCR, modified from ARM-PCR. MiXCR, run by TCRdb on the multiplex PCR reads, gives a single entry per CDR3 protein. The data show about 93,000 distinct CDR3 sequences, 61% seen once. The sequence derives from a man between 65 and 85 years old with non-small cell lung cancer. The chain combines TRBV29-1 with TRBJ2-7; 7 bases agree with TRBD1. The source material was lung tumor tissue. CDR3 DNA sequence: TGCAGCGTTGGGCAGGGGGATGTCGAGCACTACTTC. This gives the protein CSVGQGDVEHYF.